This TCR beta chain came from a study of CD4+ T cells in melanoma. TCRdb keeps only in-frame clones here, not all; method: immunoSEQ multiplex PCR. Of 15,000 to 20,000 clones in the sample, over 75% were seen once. The CDR3 covers 17 residues. Germline V gives CDR1 SGHVS, CDR2 FQNEAQ. Trimming cost V 3 bases and J 6 bases; bases outside gene matches: 13. The sample taken for sequencing was cells from a culture (not recorded whether cultured in vitro). The sequence was obtained from a human donor with melanoma. This chain joins TRBV7-8 and TRBJ2-2, with 7 bases identical to TRBD2. CDR3 amino acids: CASSFNFRVAGAGELFF. CDR3 DNA: TGTGCCAGCAGCTTCAATTTCAGGGTCGCGGGAGCCGGGGAGCTGTTTTTT.